This TCR beta chain was identified during a study of OX40 agonist ivuxolimab in advanced cancers. Per the germline V gene, CDR1 is LNHDA and CDR2 is SQIVND (reference sequence). V trimming: 4 bases; J trimming: 2 bases; junction bases outside the gene matches: 3. This CDR3 has 17 amino acids. Profiled with immunoSEQ multiplex PCR; TCRdb holds only in-frame clones, not every one. This table has more than 75,000 clones, 86% appearing once. The V gene is TRBV19, the J gene TRBJ2-6, with 12 bases aligning to TRBD1. The TCR originated in an adult with an advanced solid tumor such as melanoma, head and neck, liver or kidney cancer. Sample: CD4+ or CD8+ T cells sorted from blood, taken in a trial of the OX40 agonist ivuxolimab. For the CDR3, the DNA is TGTGCCAGTAGTAAGGGACAGGGGGCCGCTGGGGCCAACGTCCTGACTTTC. Protein: CASSKGQGAAGANVLTF.